A single sample is the source of the 21 T cell receptor beta chains below, sequenced in a study of T cells in Graves' hyperthyroidism and ophthalmopathy. The TCR beta CDR3 regions underwent amplification using RNA transcripts as the source. Carried out on the TCR CDR3, a first-round RT-PCR used the HTBI primer set. TCRdb re-analysed the multiplex PCR reads in MiXCR, keeping a single row per CDR3 protein. The sample carries hundreds of thousands of distinct CDR3 sequences, just under 45% recorded once. The sample taken for sequencing was peripheral blood or thyroid tissue (not recorded which). Receptors originate from an adult man with Graves' disease, either hyperthyroidism or ophthalmopathy (not recorded which).

The chain is built from TRBV10-3 and TRBJ1-2; 7 positions match TRBD1. The CDR3 spans 14 residues. From germline, CDR1 is ENHRY and CDR2 SYGVKD. Trimming took 0 bases from V and 4 from J; bases not matched to a gene: 2. The CDR3 spells CAISESGGTYGYTF. CDR3 sequence (DNA): TGTGCCATCAGTGAGTCAGGGGGCACCTATGGCTACACCTTC.

This clonotype was recorded a few times. CDR3 coding DNA: TGTGCCAGCAGCTCAAAAGGGGGTTTGGAAGAAAAACTGTTTTTT. Translated: CASSSKGGLEEKLFF. This sequence joins TRBV7-9 and TRBJ1-4; D possibly corresponds to TRBD1 (6 bases). The CDR3 totals 15 residues. Germline assignment: CDR1 SEHNR and CDR2 FQNEAQ (reference sequence). The V gene lost 4 bases and the J gene lost 8 bases, with 17 bases spanning the gap.

V gene TRBV15 combines with J gene TRBJ1-4; tentatively, D is TRBD1 (5 bases). V was clipped by 0 bases and J by 7 bases, with 21 bases between them. This CDR3 spans 18 amino acids. From germline, CDR1 is LNHNV and CDR2 YYDKDF (reference sequence). CDR3 loop: CATSRDGGSGSRSEKLFF. In DNA, the CDR3 is TGTGCCACCAGCAGAGATGGGGGGAGCGGGTCAAGGAGTGAAAAACTGTTTTTT.

About this clonotype itself: Since a much larger clone is just one base distant, this may be a read error. The chain recombines TRBV5-1 with TRBJ1-3; D is perhaps TRBD1 (5 bases). Germline-derived CDR1 and CDR2 are SGHRS and YFSETQ. This CDR3 spans 15 amino acids. V lost 0 bases and J lost 8, with 15 bases in between. The CDR3 protein is CASSLVGATGDTIYF. DNA of the CDR3: TGCGCCAGCAGCTTGGTGGGTGCTACAGGAGACACCATATATTTT.

The chain is built from TRBV19 and TRBJ1-1, with a weak D call TRBD1 (6 bases). The CDR3 consists of 13 residues. Trimming pared 8 bases from V and 6 bases from J, leaving 16 bases between. Germline V CDR1 and CDR2: LNHDA, SQIVND (reference sequence). Here the CDR3 reads CASSEQGLAEAFF. Written as DNA, the CDR3 is TGTGCCAGTTCGGAACAGGGACTGGCTGAAGCTTTCTTT.

In its sample, this clonotype was seen many times. V is TRBV5-8 and J is TRBJ2-5; 7 bases agree with TRBD1. V trimming: 3 bases; J trimming: 3 bases; junction bases outside the gene matches: 8. CDR1 SGHTS and CDR2 YDEGEE come from the germline V gene. CDR3 size: 15 residues. The CDR3 nucleotides read TGTGCCAGCAGCTCGCGAGCGACAGGGAAAGAGACCCAGTACTTC. It encodes CASSSRATGKETQYF.

The CDR3 region has the DNA TGTGCCAGCAGTGACGGGGGACATGCAAATCAGCCCCAGCATTTT. This encodes CASSDGGHANQPQHF. This chain links TRBV6-1 with TRBJ1-5, with D tentatively TRBD1 (6 bases). This CDR3 has 15 amino acids. CDR1 is MNHNS, CDR2 SASEGT, per germline. Trimming pared 3 bases from V and 4 bases from J, leaving 13 bases between.

As for this clonotype: Without the conserved terminal phenylalanine or tryptophan, this CDR3 likely stems from a read error. The DNA is left out, because the CDR3 cannot be placed on it with certainty; the CDR3 is given as TCRdb lists it. The CDR3 here is CASSSLTAG. The rearrangement joins TRBV2 to TRBJ2-1; the table names TRBD2, a call not compared with the DNA. CDR1 and CDR2 from the germline V gene are SNHLY and FYNNEI. The CDR3 length equals 9 residues, ends included.

This clonotype has at least ten counts. The V gene is TRBV10-3, the J gene TRBJ1-5; no reliable D call. CDR3 size: 15 residues. Trimming took 0 bases from V and 1 from J, leaving 7 bases between them. Germline CDR1 is ENHRY and CDR2 is SYGVKD. DNA for the CDR3: TGTGCCATCAGTGAGTCCTCCGACAGCAATCAGCCCCAGCATTTT. Protein product: CAISESSDSNQPQHF.

The chain carries TRBV2 and TRBJ2-5, with 9 positions matching TRBD1. With V trimmed by 9 bases and J by 5 bases, 4 bases remained unmatched. Germline lookup yields CDR1 SNHLY and CDR2 FYNNEI. The CDR3 sequence is 12 residues long. CDR3 coding DNA: TGTGCCAGTGGACAGGGGAGGGAGACCCAGTACTTC. It codes for CASGQGRETQYF.

This clonotype has at least ten counts. This chain joins TRBV7-9 and TRBJ1-4, with D maybe TRBD1 (6 bases). V dropped 8 bases and J dropped 4 bases, with 11 bases sitting between them. The CDR3 sequence is 13 residues long. Per the germline V gene, CDR1 is SEHNR and CDR2 is FQNEAQ (reference sequence). The CDR3 spells CASRQEVNEKLFF. In DNA form, the CDR3 reads TGTGCCAGCCGACAGGAAGTTAATGAAAAACTGTTTTTT.

This clonotype appeared a few times. V gene TRBV5-1 combines with J gene TRBJ2-7; perhaps TRBD1 as D (6 bases). This CDR3 contains 14 residues. Trimming shortened V by 1 base and J by 3 bases, and 11 bases separated the two germline ends. In germline, CDR1 is SGHRS, CDR2 YFSETQ. Here the CDR3 DNA reads TGCGCCAGCAGCTTGCAGGGGATGGGCTACGAGCAGTACTTC. Residues: CASSLQGMGYEQYF.

V usage is TRBV11-2 and J usage is TRBJ1-4, with D perhaps matching TRBD1 (6 bases). Germline V gene lookup returns CDR1 SGHAT and CDR2 FQNNGV. The CDR3 spans 15 residues. V lost 5 bases and J lost 3, with 13 bases in between. The CDR3 coding sequence is TGTGCCAGCAGCCCGCAAGGGACATCTAATGAAAAACTGTTTTTT. It yields the protein CASSPQGTSNEKLFF. The complete variable domain, with remaining parts taken from reference TRBV11-2 and TRBJ1-4, reads EAGVAQSPRYKIIEKRQSVAFWCNPISGHATLYWYQQILGQGPKLLIQFQNNGVVDDSQLPKDRFSAERLKGVDSTLKIQPAKLEDSAVYLCASSPQGTSNEKLFFGSGTQLSVL.

The rearrangement uses TRBV5-1 and TRBJ2-2; D is possibly TRBD1 or TRBD2 (5 bases each). In germline, CDR1 is SGHRS, CDR2 YFSETQ. Trimming took off 4 bases at V and 5 bases at J, with 15 bases between the two ends. The CDR3 sequence is 15 residues long. The CDR3 loop is CASSGTDRGTGELFF. In DNA, the CDR3 is TGCGCCAGCAGCGGGACGGATCGAGGTACCGGGGAGCTGTTTTTT.

This clonotype occurred many times. The chain joins TRBV7-9 to TRBJ2-5, with TRBD2 matching 13 bases. This CDR3 comprises 15 residues. Germline CDR1 reads SEHNR; CDR2 reads FQNEAQ (reference sequence). The ends lost 5 bases at V and 2 bases at J; junction bases unmatched: 2. The CDR3 region has the DNA TGTGCCAGCAGCCCGGGACTAGCGGGGCAAGAGACCCAGTACTTC. Protein product: CASSPGLAGQETQYF.

The chain has TRBV2 and TRBJ1-2; D is uncertain. This CDR3 region has 13 residues. V dropped 10 bases and J dropped 4 bases, with 16 bases sitting between them. Germline V gene lookup returns CDR1 SNHLY and CDR2 FYNNEI. This chain's CDR3 is CATLGAVIYGYTF. The CDR3 coding sequence is TGTGCCACCTTAGGAGCGGTCATCTATGGCTACACCTTC.

The rearrangement uses TRBV10-1 and TRBJ2-5; 7 positions agree with TRBD1. The CDR3 has 15 residues. After removal of 0 bases from V and 2 bases from J, the junction contained 3 bases not matched to a gene. The germline V gene encodes CDR1 WNHNN and CDR2 SYGVQD (reference sequence). The CDR3 region is CASSESGTDQETQYF. The CDR3 DNA is TGCGCCAGCAGTGAGTCGGGGACAGATCAAGAGACCCAGTACTTC.

The CDR3 DNA reads as TGTGCCAGCACGTTCCGGGAGACTGAAGCTTTCTTT. Its protein is CASTFRETEAFF. V usage is TRBV2 and J usage is TRBJ1-1, with unresolved D. The germline gives CDR1 SNHLY, CDR2 FYNNEI. The length of the CDR3 is 12 residues. V was trimmed by 7 bases and J by 5 bases, leaving 11 bases between them.

The chain uses TRBV12-5 and TRBJ1-4, with a weak D call TRBD1 (5 bases). Trimming shortened V by 6 bases and J by 5 bases, and 13 bases separated the two germline ends. The CDR3 runs 14 residues. Germline V gene data show CDR1 as LGHNT and CDR2 as FRNRAP. DNA for the CDR3: TGTGCTAGTGGAAAGGGGTTTGGGAATGAAAAACTGTTTTTT. Its protein product is CASGKGFGNEKLFF.

The gene calls are TRBV10-2 and TRBJ1-6; D not certain. V dropped 6 bases and J dropped 9 bases, with 9 bases sitting between them. This CDR3 is built from 12 residues. Germline V gene data show CDR1 as WSHSY and CDR2 as SAAADI. For the CDR3, the DNA is TGCGCCAGCAGGGAGGAGGGTTCACCCCTCCACTTT. This gives the protein CASREEGSPLHF.

V and J are TRBV7-6 and TRBJ1-1; D possibly corresponds to TRBD1 (6 bases). Germline V gene sequence: CDR1 SGHVS, CDR2 FNYEAQ. V was pared by 5 bases and J by 6 bases, with 22 bases between. The CDR3 runs to 16 residues. This CDR3 reads CASSQGQLNMSPEAFF. The CDR3 nucleotides read TGTGCCAGCAGCCAAGGACAGCTCAACATGAGCCCTGAAGCTTTCTTT.